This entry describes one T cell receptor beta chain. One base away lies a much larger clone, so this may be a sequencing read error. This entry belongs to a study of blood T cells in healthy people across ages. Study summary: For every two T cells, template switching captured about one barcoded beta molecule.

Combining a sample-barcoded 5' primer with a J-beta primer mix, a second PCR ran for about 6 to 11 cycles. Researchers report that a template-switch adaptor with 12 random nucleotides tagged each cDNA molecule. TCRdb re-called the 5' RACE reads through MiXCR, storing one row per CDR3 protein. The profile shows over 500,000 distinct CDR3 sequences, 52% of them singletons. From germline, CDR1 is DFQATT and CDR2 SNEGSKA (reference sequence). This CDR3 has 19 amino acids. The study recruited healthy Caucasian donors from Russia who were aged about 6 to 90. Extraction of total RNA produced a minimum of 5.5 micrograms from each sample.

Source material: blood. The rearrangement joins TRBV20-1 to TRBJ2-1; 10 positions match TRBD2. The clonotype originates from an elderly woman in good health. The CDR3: CSARDRMGLSGRAHNKQFF. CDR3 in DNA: TGCAGTGCTAGAGATCGGATGGGGTTGAGCGGGAGGGCCCACAATAAGCAGTTCTTC.